This T cell receptor (beta chain) came from a study of blood T cell repertoires in COVID-19. V was pared by 4 bases and J by 3 bases, with 10 bases of the junction left unmatched. The CDR3 has 15 residues. Germline lookup yields CDR1 SGHRS and CDR2 YFSETQ. Assay: immunoSEQ multiplex PCR; the TCRdb copy retains only in-frame clones and omits some. The repertoire holds approximately 130,000 clones, with approximately 80% as singletons. This rearrangement joins TRBV5-1 to TRBJ2-7; TRBD1 matches 7 bases. The specimen sequenced was peripheral blood. The TCR originated in a man older than 75 with acute or convalescent COVID-19. The DNA of the CDR3 is TGCGCCAGCAGCCCCCAACCGGGACAGAGCTACGAGCAGTACTTC. Protein: CASSPQPGQSYEQYF.